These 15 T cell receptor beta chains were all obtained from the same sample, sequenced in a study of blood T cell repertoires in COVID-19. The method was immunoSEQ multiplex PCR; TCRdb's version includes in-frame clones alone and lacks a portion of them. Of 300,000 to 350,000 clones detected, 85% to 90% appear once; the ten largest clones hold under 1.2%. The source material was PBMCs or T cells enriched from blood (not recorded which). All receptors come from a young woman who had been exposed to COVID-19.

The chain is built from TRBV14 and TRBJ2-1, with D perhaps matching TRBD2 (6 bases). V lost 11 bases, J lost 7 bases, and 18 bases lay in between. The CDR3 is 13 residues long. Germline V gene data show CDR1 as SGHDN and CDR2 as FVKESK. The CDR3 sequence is CASGPGVGNEQFF. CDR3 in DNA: TGTGCCTCCGGGCCGGGAGTGGGTAATGAGCAGTTCTTC.

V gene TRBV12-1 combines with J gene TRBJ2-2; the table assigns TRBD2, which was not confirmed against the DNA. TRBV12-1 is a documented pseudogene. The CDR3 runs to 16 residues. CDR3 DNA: TGTGCCAGCAGCTTCGCGGGATGGGCGGACACCGGGGAGCTGTTTTTT. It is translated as CASSFAGWADTGELFF.

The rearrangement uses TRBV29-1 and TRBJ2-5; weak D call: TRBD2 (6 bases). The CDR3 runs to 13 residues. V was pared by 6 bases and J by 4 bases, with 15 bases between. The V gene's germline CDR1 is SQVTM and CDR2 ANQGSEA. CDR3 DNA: TGCAGCGTCCGAGCGGGTATGACAGAGACCCAGTACTTC. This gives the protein CSVRAGMTETQYF. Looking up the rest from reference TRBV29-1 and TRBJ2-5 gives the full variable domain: SAVISQKPSRDICQRGTSLTIQCQVDSQVTMMFWYRQQPGQSLTLIATANQGSEATYESGFVIDKFPISRPNLTFSTLTVSNMSPEDSSIYLCSVRAGMTETQYFGPGTRLLVL.

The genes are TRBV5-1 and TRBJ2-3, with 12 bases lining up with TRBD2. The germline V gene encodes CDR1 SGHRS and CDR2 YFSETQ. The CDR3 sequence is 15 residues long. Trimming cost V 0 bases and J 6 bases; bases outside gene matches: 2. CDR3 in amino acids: CASSLGLAGVDTQYF. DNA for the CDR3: TGCGCCAGCAGCTTGGGACTAGCGGGAGTGGATACGCAGTATTTT.

The CDR3 spells CASSYSPGGGYGYTF. The CDR3 coding sequence is TGTGCCAGCAGTTACTCTCCAGGGGGCGGATATGGCTACACCTTC. The rearrangement uses TRBV6-5 and TRBJ1-2; 8 bases map to TRBD1. The CDR3 extends over 15 amino acids. Trimming at V came to 0 bases and at J to 5 bases, leaving 5 bases not matched to a gene. CDR1 is MNHEY, CDR2 SVGAGI, per germline.

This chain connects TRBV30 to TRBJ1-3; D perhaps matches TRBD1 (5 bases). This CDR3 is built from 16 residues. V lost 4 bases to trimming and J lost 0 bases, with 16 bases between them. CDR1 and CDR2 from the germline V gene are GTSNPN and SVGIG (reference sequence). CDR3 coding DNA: TGTGCCTGGAACCAGGGACTTGCCTTCTCTGGAAACACCATATATTTT. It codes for CAWNQGLAFSGNTIYF.

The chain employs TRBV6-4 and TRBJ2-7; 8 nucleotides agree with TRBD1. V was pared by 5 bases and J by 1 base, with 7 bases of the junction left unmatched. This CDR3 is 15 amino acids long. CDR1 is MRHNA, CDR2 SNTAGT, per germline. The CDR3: CASSSRDRTSYEQYF. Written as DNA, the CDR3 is TGTGCCAGCAGTTCCCGGGACAGGACTTCCTACGAGCAGTACTTC.

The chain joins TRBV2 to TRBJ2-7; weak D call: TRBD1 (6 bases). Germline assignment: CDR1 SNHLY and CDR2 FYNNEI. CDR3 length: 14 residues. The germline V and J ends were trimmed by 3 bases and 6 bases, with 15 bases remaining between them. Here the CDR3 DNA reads TGTGCCAGCAGTGATCTTGTCAGGGGAGTCGAGCAGTACTTC. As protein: CASSDLVRGVEQYF.

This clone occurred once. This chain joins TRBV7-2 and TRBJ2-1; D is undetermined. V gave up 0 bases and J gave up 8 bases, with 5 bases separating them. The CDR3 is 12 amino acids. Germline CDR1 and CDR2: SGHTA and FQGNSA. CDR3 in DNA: TGTGCCAGCAGCTTAGCGGGCTATGAGCAGTTCTTC. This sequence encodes CASSLAGYEQFF.

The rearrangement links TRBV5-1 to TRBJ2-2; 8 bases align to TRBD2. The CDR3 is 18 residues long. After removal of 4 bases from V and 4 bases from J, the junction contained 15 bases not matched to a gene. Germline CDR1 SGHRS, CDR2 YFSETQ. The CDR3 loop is CASSGGLAGHILTGELFF. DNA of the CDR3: TGCGCCAGCAGCGGAGGGCTAGCGGGCCACATACTCACCGGGGAGCTGTTTTTT.

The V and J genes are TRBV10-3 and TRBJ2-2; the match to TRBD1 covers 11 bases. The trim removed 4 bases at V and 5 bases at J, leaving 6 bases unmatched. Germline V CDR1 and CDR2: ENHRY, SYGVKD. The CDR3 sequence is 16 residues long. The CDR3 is CAISGPGTGGTGELFF. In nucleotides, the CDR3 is TGTGCCATCAGTGGACCCGGGACAGGGGGGACCGGGGAGCTGTTTTTT.

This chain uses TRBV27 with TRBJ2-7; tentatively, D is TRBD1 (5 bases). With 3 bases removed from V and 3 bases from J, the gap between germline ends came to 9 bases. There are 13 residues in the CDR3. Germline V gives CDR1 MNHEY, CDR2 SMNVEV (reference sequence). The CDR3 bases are TGTGCCAGCAGTTTTGCAGGGCACTACGAGCAGTACTTC. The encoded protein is CASSFAGHYEQYF.

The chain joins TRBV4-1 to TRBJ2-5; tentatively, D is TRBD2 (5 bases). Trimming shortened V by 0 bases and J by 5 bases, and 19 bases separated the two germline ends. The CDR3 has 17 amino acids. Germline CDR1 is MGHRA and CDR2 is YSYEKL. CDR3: CASSQDWASHRLETQYF. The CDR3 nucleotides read TGCGCCAGCAGCCAAGATTGGGCTAGCCACCGCCTCGAGACCCAGTACTTC.

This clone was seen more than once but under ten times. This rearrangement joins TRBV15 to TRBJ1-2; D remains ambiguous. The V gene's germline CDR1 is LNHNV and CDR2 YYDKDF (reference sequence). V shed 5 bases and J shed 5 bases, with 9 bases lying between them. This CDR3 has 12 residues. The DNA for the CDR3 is TGTGCCACCAGCGGTGCAGATTATGGCTACACCTTC. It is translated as CATSGADYGYTF. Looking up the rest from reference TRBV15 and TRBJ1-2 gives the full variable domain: DAMVIQNPRYQVTQFGKPVTLSCSQTLNHNVMYWYQQKSSQAPKLLFHYYDKDFNNEADTPDNFQSRRPNTSFCFLDIRSPGLGDTAMYLCATSGADYGYTFGSGTRLTVV.

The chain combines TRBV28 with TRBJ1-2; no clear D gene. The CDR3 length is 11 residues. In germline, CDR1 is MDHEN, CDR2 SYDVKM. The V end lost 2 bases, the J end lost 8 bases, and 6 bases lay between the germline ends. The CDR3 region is CASSLDSGYTF. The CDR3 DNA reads TGTGCCAGCAGTTTAGATAGCGGCTACACCTTC.